Shown below are 8 T cell receptor beta chains from a single sample sequenced in a study of T cell responses to AZD1222 COVID-19 vaccine. Repertoires were generated with immunoSEQ multiplex PCR, while TCRdb's copy carries only in-frame clones and drops some. The data show some 130,000 clones, 80% to 95% seen once. The sequences come from peripheral blood, collected 28 days after the second AZD1222 dose. The receptor source for this set is an adult who received the AZD1222 COVID-19 vaccine.

The chain employs TRBV12-3 or TRBV12-4 and TRBJ1-2, with a tentative D call TRBD1 (5 bases). Trimming shortened V by 3 bases and J by 7 bases, and 9 bases separated the two germline ends. CDR3 length: 12 residues. The CDR3 sequence is CASSFPGTGYTF. The CDR3 nucleotides are TGTGCCAGCAGTTTCCCAGGGACTGGCTACACCTTC.

CDR3 DNA: TGTGCCAGCAGCTTGAGGGCAGGGAGGGATGAAAAACTGTTTTTT. This encodes CASSLRAGRDEKLFF. The V gene is TRBV5-4, the J gene TRBJ1-4; a weak D match, TRBD1 (5 bases). Looked up from germline, CDR1 is SGHNT and CDR2 is YYREEE (reference sequence). The germline V and J ends were trimmed by 1 base and 6 bases, with 13 bases remaining between them. This CDR3 is 15 amino acids long.

The V gene is TRBV19, the J gene TRBJ1-6; possible D gene TRBD1, 5 bases. V gave up 2 bases and J gave up 9 bases, with 14 bases separating them. The CDR3 covers 15 residues. Germline-derived CDR1 and CDR2 are LNHDA and SQIVND (reference sequence). CDR3 in amino acids: CASSISWGFGSPLHF. The DNA for the CDR3 is TGTGCCAGTAGTATAAGTTGGGGGTTTGGTTCACCCCTCCACTTT.

The V gene is TRBV4-2, the J gene TRBJ2-7; the D call may be TRBD1 or TRBD2 (5 bases each). The CDR3 consists of 15 residues. V lost 0 bases, J lost 2 bases, and 11 bases lay in between. Germline V gene lookup returns CDR1 LGHNA and CDR2 YNFKEQ. In nucleotides, the CDR3 is TGTGCCAGCAGCCAAGAGGGGACGGATACCTACGAGCAGTACTTC. This gives the protein CASSQEGTDTYEQYF.

The CDR3 sequence: CASSFEGAAEAFF. The CDR3 nucleotides read TGTGCCAGCAGCTTTGAGGGAGCAGCTGAAGCTTTCTTT. The chain combines TRBV13 with TRBJ1-1, with D hard to call. Germline loops: CDR1 PRHDT, CDR2 FYEKMQ (reference sequence). V lost 3 bases, J lost 6 bases, and 11 bases lay in between. The CDR3 length is 13 residues.

Concerning this clone itself: Other DNA sequences in this specimen translate into the identical CDR3. The chain joins TRBV12-3 or TRBV12-4 to TRBJ2-2; D not resolved. Trimming stripped 2 bases from V and 2 bases from J, with 3 bases between. This CDR3 comprises 13 residues. CDR3 bases: TGTGCCAGCAGTTTAATCAACACCGGGGAGCTGTTTTTT. Its translation is CASSLINTGELFF.

The chain links TRBV25-1 to TRBJ2-7; no firm D call. CDR3 length: 12 residues. Germline CDR1 is MGHDK and CDR2 is SYGVNS. The V and J ends lost 4 bases and 4 bases respectively, with 8 bases between them. The CDR3 here is CASSGSVYEQYF. CDR3 DNA: TGTGCCAGCAGTGGCTCAGTTTACGAGCAGTACTTC.

The chain recombines TRBV9 with TRBJ1-1; D is unclear. Looked up from germline, CDR1 is SGDLS and CDR2 is YYNGEE. The CDR3 runs to 12 residues. Trimming left V 7 bases short and J 3 bases short, with 10 bases between. CDR3 residues: CASGREDTEAFF. In nucleotides, the CDR3 is TGTGCCAGCGGTAGGGAGGACACTGAAGCTTTCTTT.